These 18 T cell receptor beta chains share one sample of origin, sequenced in a study of radiation and T cells in renal cell carcinoma. Profiled with immunoSEQ multiplex PCR; TCRdb holds only in-frame clones, not every one. The sample yields 70,000 to 80,000 clones, approximately 83% seen once. Time point here: blood 2 weeks post-SBRT. Documented treatment: 15 Gy SBRT to primary tumor, nephrectomy 4 weeks later. The sample here was blood, taken from a patient whose treatment included radiotherapy and nephrectomy. These TCRs come from a woman in her 50s with renal cell carcinoma.

The V gene is TRBV2, the J gene TRBJ2-5, with D perhaps TRBD1 or TRBD2 (5 bases each). Trimming took 4 bases from V and 5 from J, leaving 11 bases between them. The CDR3 has 13 residues. Germline V gene data show CDR1 as SNHLY and CDR2 as FYNNEI. The CDR3 DNA reads TGTGCCAGCAGTGGGGGGAGTCGGGAGACCCAGTACTTC. Amino acid sequence: CASSGGSRETQYF.

The chain has TRBV5-4 and TRBJ2-5; 9 bases fit TRBD2. There are 18 residues in the CDR3. Germline V gene lookup returns CDR1 SGHNT and CDR2 YYREEE (reference sequence). V shed 5 bases, J shed 6 bases, and the junction held 20 bases outside the gene matches. The CDR3 region has the DNA TGTGCCAGCAGTTCGATCGGGCTGGGCCTAGCGGGATTCAAGACCCAGTACTTC. It is translated as CASSSIGLGLAGFKTQYF.

The genes are TRBV7-2 and TRBJ1-6; 10 bases align to TRBD1. Germline V CDR1 and CDR2: SGHTA, FQGNSA. CDR3 length: 15 amino acids. Trimming at V came to 2 bases and at J to 10 bases, leaving 5 bases not matched to a gene. The DNA for the CDR3 is TGTGCCAGCAGCTTAAGTGGGACAGGGGCCTCACCCCTCCACTTT. This gives the protein CASSLSGTGASPLHF.

The gene calls are TRBV7-8 and TRBJ2-6; no clear D. This CDR3 region has 13 residues. The germline gives CDR1 SGHVS, CDR2 FQNEAQ. Trimming took off 5 bases at V and 4 bases at J, with 6 bases between the two ends. CDR3 amino acids: CASSPPGANVLTF. The CDR3 DNA reads TGTGCCAGCAGCCCCCCCGGGGCCAACGTCCTGACTTTC. Together with reference TRBV7-8 and TRBJ2-6, the CDR3 gives the full variable domain: GAGVSQSPRYKVAKRGQDVALRCDPISGHVSLFWYQQALGQGPEFLTYFQNEAQLDKSGLPSDRFFAERPEGSVSTLKIQRTQQEDSAVYLCASSPPGANVLTFGAGSRLTVL.

The chain couples TRBV19 to TRBJ2-4, with D perhaps TRBD1 (6 bases). V lost 0 bases, J lost 15 bases, and 21 bases lay in between. The CDR3 has 15 residues. Per germline, CDR1 LNHDA and CDR2 SQIVND (reference sequence). In DNA form, the CDR3 reads TGTGCCAGTAGTATAGACCCAACGACAGGCAGACTATGGTACTTC. Translating gives CASSIDPTTGRLWYF.

This clone was detected once. This chain joins TRBV7-9 and TRBJ2-3, with TRBD2 as a possible D gene (6 bases). Germline V gene sequence: CDR1 SEHNR, CDR2 FQNEAQ (reference sequence). Deletions cut 2 bases from V and 2 bases from J, with 11 bases between. The CDR3 is 15 amino acids. The CDR3 nucleotides are TGTGCCAGCAGCTTAAGCGGGTCCTCCACAGATACGCAGTATTTT. It specifies CASSLSGSSTDTQYF.

The V call is TRBV7-8, the J call TRBJ1-3, with 11 bases aligning to TRBD1. V gave up 5 bases and J gave up 3 bases; unmatched junction bases: 6. The CDR3 is 16 residues long. Germline-derived CDR1 and CDR2 are SGHVS and FQNEAQ. CDR3 DNA: TGTGCCAGCAGCCCCCGGACAGGGGGCGTTGGAAACACCATATATTTT. It codes for CASSPRTGGVGNTIYF.

The chain is built from TRBV6-6 and TRBJ1-1; D unclear. This CDR3 comprises 10 residues. Germline values: CDR1 MNHNY, CDR2 SVGAGI (reference sequence). The V gene lost 6 bases and the J gene lost 7 bases, with 6 bases spanning the gap. In DNA form, the CDR3 reads TGTGCCAGCAGCGAGATTGAAGCTTTCTTT. This gives the protein CASSEIEAFF.

The CDR3 sequence is CASNREGESSYEQYF. The CDR3 DNA reads TGTGCCAGCAACCGAGAGGGGGAGAGCTCCTACGAGCAGTACTTC. The chain employs TRBV2 and TRBJ2-7, with a weak D call TRBD1 (6 bases). Germline assignment: CDR1 SNHLY and CDR2 FYNNEI. V was shortened by 7 bases and J by 0 bases, with 16 bases between the two germline ends. There are 15 residues in the CDR3.

The gene calls are TRBV11-2 and TRBJ2-1; 9 bases align to TRBD2. The V gene's germline CDR1 is SGHAT and CDR2 FQNNGV. The CDR3 is made up of 17 amino acids. Losses at the gene ends were 3 bases for V and 5 bases for J; bases not matched to a gene: 11. CDR3 residues: CASSFPGGGGTDNEQFF. The CDR3 DNA is TGTGCCAGCAGCTTTCCCGGCGGGGGGGGCACCGACAATGAGCAGTTCTTC.

V is TRBV25-1 and J is TRBJ1-2; TRBD1 might be the D (6 bases). V shed 2 bases and J shed 2 bases, with 15 bases lying between them. Looked up from germline, CDR1 is MGHDK and CDR2 is SYGVNS. The CDR3 has 16 amino acids. The CDR3 loop is CASSEATWQGNYGYTF. CDR3 bases: TGTGCCAGCAGTGAAGCCACCTGGCAGGGGAACTATGGCTACACCTTC.

The rearrangement uses TRBV6-6 and TRBJ2-4, with a weak D call TRBD2 (6 bases). The CDR3 contains 12 residues. The germline V gene encodes CDR1 MNHNY and CDR2 SVGAGI (reference sequence). The V and J ends lost 5 bases and 8 bases respectively, with 10 bases between them. CDR3 DNA sequence: TGTGCCAGCAGTCCGAGGGAGGACATTCAGTACTTC. This gives the protein CASSPREDIQYF.

Details on this clone: This specimen includes other DNA sequences encoding the same CDR3. V is TRBV25-1 and J is TRBJ1-2; D is uncertain. Trimming cost V 2 bases and J 8 bases, with 12 bases left between them. The CDR3 loop spans 13 amino acids. Germline CDR1 and CDR2: MGHDK and SYGVNS. The CDR3 nucleotides read TGTGCCAGCAGTGAAAGGCGGCTAGGCGGCTACACCTTC. Translating gives CASSERRLGGYTF.

The table lists this clone with a count of one. The V call is TRBV2, the J call TRBJ2-1; the D call may be TRBD1 or TRBD2 (5 bases each). Trimming shortened V by 4 bases and J by 4 bases, and 14 bases separated the two germline ends. From germline, CDR1 is SNHLY and CDR2 FYNNEI. The CDR3 sequence is 15 residues long. The CDR3 coding sequence is TGTGCCAGCAGTGGGAGGAGACAGTTTTACAATGAGCAGTTCTTC. Protein sequence: CASSGRRQFYNEQFF.

V usage is TRBV9 and J usage is TRBJ1-3; 7 bases match TRBD1. Per germline, CDR1 SGDLS and CDR2 YYNGEE. The CDR3 covers 15 residues. V lost 2 bases, J lost 2 bases, and 4 bases stayed unmatched. CDR3 nucleotides: TGTGCCAGCAGCGTCTCGGGACAGCCTGGAAACACCATATATTTT. Translated: CASSVSGQPGNTIYF.

There are a few counts of this clone. This chain connects TRBV11-2 to TRBJ2-7; possibly TRBD2 for D (6 bases). This CDR3 has 15 amino acids. V lost 8 bases and J 4 bases, leaving 21 bases between the germline ends. Germline V gives CDR1 SGHAT, CDR2 FQNNGV. CDR3 sequence: CASHIPGTLTYEQYF. The CDR3 DNA is TGTGCCAGCCATATTCCCGGGACTTTGACTTACGAGCAGTACTTC.

The V and J genes are TRBV5-1 and TRBJ2-7; a possible D gene is TRBD2 (6 bases). V gave up 0 bases and J gave up 3 bases, with 10 bases separating them. The CDR3 is made up of 14 amino acids. Germline CDR1 reads SGHRS; CDR2 reads YFSETQ. CDR3 DNA: TGCGCCAGCAGCTTGGTTCTAGCGAGCTACGAGCAGTACTTC. This codes for CASSLVLASYEQYF.

The CDR3 loop is CASSYRRPAGRNEQFF. CDR3 DNA sequence: TGTGCCAGCAGTTACAGGCGGCCCGCGGGGCGCAATGAGCAGTTCTTC. The chain joins TRBV6-5 to TRBJ2-1; D is possibly TRBD2 (6 bases). The V and J ends lost 2 bases and 6 bases respectively, with 17 bases between them. The CDR3 is 16 amino acids. Germline CDR1 MNHEY, CDR2 SVGAGI.